Presented here are 3 T cell receptor beta chains from one specimen sequenced in a study of blood T cell repertoires in COVID-19. Profiling relied on immunoSEQ multiplex PCR, and the TCRdb table lists in-frame clones only, not all of them. The sample has hundreds of thousands of clones; 75% to 90% are singletons. The specimen sequenced was peripheral blood. The receptor source for this set is a man in his forties with acute or convalescent COVID-19.

The chain carries TRBV24-1 and TRBJ2-1; 13 nucleotides agree with TRBD2. The CDR3 runs 17 residues. CDR1 and CDR2 (germline): KGHDR, SFDVKD. The trim removed 3 bases at V and 5 bases at J, leaving 6 bases unmatched. As DNA, the CDR3 is TGTGCCACCAGTGATACCTTAACTAGCGGGGGGGACAATGAGCAGTTCTTC. Amino acid sequence: CATSDTLTSGGDNEQFF.

CDR3 in amino acids: CASSHLVGGNSNQPQHF. The CDR3 bases are TGTGCCAGCAGCCACCTCGTGGGGGGTAATAGCAATCAGCCCCAGCATTTT. The chain employs TRBV21-1 and TRBJ1-5. TRBV21-1 is flagged as a pseudogene. The CDR3 consists of 17 residues.

The chain joins TRBV19 to TRBJ2-3, with D perhaps TRBD2 (6 bases). The CDR3 contains 13 residues. Germline CDR1 is LNHDA and CDR2 is SQIVND (reference sequence). V was cut by 7 bases and J by 6 bases, with 14 bases left in between. In nucleotides, the CDR3 is TGTGCCAGTACCACCGACAGCGGGGATACGCAGTATTTT. It encodes CASTTDSGDTQYF.